This TCR beta chain was sequenced during a study of cytomegalovirus exposure and HLA in healthy donors. As for the study in general: One earlier analysis, a look at 180 million or so T cells, found roughly 110 million unique TCR beta sequences.

V was trimmed by 5 bases and J by 4 bases, leaving 9 bases between them. Germline V gene data show CDR1 as LNHDA and CDR2 as SQIVND (reference sequence). The CDR3 length is 13 residues. Concerning this clone itself: Its antigen remains unknown.

General study points: A later analysis found most CMV-associated TCR beta chains apparently HLA-restricted. In a later analysis, productive TCRs from donors in an Asian-associated ancestry cluster reportedly carried fewer N-insertions than the cohort mean.

PCR amplification relied on 60 Vbeta primers (plus 13 Jbeta primers). Generated by immunoSEQ multiplex PCR, the TCRdb table keeps only in-frame clones and is missing some. The sample has some 70,000 clones, about three quarters seen once. This chain joins TRBV19 and TRBJ1-3; D unclear. The source material was PBMCs. The clonotype originates from a male donor in good health and CMV-seropositive. CDR3 residues: CASSPWRGNTIYF. The CDR3 DNA reads as TGTGCCAGTAGTCCATGGCGGGGAAACACCATATATTTT.